This T cell receptor (beta chain) was identified in a study of blood T cells in healthy people across ages. General study results and limits: Naive T cell percentage and TCR beta diversity correlated strongly. Naive CD4+ cells and diversity were both higher in long-lived donors than in aged donors.

A word on this clonotype: Its cognate antigen is unknown.

Trimming removed 6 bases from V and 4 bases from J, with 18 bases in between. Germline values: CDR1 DFQATT, CDR2 SNEGSKA (reference sequence). The CDR3 covers 14 residues. The authors ran a second PCR of roughly 6 to 12 cycles using a sample-barcoded 5' primer and a J-beta primer mix. A 12-random-nucleotide template-switch adaptor tagged each cDNA molecule. From each sample, at least 3 million paired-end reads containing CDR3 were obtained. One entry per CDR3 protein results from TCRdb running MiXCR on the 5' RACE reads. The sample has roughly 680,000 distinct CDR3 sequences, roughly half seen once; the top ten hold approximately 13%.

This TCR was sampled from a woman older than 75 in good health. The V call is TRBV20-1, the J call TRBJ1-2; no reliable D call. The material sequenced was blood. This CDR3 is CSAPGSLGIYGYTF. The CDR3 DNA is TGCAGTGCCCCGGGATCCCTCGGAATCTATGGCTACACCTTC.